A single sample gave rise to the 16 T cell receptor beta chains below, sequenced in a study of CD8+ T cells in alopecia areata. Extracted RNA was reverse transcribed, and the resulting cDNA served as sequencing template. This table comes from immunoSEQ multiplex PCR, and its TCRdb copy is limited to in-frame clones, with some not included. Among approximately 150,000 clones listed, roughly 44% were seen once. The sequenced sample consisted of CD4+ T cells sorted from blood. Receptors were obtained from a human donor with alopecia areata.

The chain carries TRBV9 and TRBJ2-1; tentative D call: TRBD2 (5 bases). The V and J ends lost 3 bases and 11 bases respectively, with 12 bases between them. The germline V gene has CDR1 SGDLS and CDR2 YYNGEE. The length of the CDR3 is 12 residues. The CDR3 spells CASSAPGSQQFF. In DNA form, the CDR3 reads TGTGCCAGCAGCGCGCCGGGGTCGCAGCAGTTCTTC. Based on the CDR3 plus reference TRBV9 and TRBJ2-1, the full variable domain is DSGVTQTPKHLITATGQRVTLRCSPRSGDLSVYWYQQSLDQGLQFLIQYYNGEERAKGNILERFSAQQFPDLHSELNLSSLELGDSALYFCASSAPGSQQFFGPGTRLTVL.

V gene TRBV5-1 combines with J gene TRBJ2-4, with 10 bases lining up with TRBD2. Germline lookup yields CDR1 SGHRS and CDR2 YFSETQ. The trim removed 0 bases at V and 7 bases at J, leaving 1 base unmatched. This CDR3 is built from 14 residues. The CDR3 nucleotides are TGCGCCAGCAGCTTGGCGGGACTAGCGAACATTCAGTACTTC. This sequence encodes CASSLAGLANIQYF.

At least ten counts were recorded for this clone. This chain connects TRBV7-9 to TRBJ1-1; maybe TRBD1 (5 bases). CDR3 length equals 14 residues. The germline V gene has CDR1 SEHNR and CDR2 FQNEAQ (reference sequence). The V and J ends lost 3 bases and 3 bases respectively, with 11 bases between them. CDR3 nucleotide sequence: TGTGCCAGCAGCTTTGGGGGATCAGACACTGAAGCTTTCTTT. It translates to CASSFGGSDTEAFF. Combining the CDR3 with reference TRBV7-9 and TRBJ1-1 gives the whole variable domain DTGVSQNPRHKITKRGQNVTFRCDPISEHNRLYWYRQTLGQGPEFLTYFQNEAQLEKSRLLSDRFSAERPKGSFSTLEIQRTEQGDSAMYLCASSFGGSDTEAFFGQGTRLTVV.

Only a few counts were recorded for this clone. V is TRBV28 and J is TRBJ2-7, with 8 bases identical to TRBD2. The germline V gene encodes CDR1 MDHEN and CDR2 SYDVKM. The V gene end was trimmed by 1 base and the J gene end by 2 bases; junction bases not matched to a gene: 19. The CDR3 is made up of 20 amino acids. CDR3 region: CASSLYQRYPQTSETYEQYF. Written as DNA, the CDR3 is TGTGCCAGCAGTTTATATCAGCGGTATCCCCAGACTAGCGAGACCTACGAGCAGTACTTC.

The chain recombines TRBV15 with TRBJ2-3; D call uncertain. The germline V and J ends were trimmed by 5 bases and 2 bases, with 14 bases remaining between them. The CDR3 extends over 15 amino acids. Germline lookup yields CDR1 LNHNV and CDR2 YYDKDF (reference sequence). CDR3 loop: CATSPPRVYTDTQYF. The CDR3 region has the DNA TGTGCCACCAGCCCGCCCCGGGTCTACACAGATACGCAGTATTTT. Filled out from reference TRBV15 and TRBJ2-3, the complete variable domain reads DAMVIQNPRYQVTQFGKPVTLSCSQTLNHNVMYWYQQKSSQAPKLLFHYYDKDFNNEADTPDNFQSRRPNTSFCFLDIRSPGLGDTAMYLCATSPPRVYTDTQYFGPGTRLTVL.

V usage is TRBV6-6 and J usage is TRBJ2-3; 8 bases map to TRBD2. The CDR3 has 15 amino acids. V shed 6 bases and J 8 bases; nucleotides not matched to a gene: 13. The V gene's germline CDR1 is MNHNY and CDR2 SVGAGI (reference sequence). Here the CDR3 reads CASRSGLASSVTQYF. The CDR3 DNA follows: TGTGCCAGCAGATCCGGACTAGCCTCTTCGGTTACGCAGTATTTT.

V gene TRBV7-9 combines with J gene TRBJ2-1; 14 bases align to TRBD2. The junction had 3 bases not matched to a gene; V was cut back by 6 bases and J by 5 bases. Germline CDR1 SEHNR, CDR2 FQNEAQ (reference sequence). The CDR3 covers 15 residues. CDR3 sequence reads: CASRQGLAGDNEQFF. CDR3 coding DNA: TGTGCCAGCAGGCAGGGACTAGCGGGAGACAATGAGCAGTTCTTC.

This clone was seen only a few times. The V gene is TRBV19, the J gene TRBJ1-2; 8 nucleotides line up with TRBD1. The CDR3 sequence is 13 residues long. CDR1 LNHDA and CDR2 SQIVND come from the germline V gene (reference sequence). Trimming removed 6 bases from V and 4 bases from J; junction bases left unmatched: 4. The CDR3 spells CASRQGAGYGYTF. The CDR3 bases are TGTGCCAGTAGGCAGGGGGCCGGCTATGGCTACACCTTC.

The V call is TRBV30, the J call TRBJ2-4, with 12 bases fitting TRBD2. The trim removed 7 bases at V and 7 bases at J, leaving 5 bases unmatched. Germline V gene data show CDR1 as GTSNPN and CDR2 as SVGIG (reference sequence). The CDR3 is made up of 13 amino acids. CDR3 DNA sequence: TGTGCCTCGGCCACTAGCGGGGGGAACATTCAGTACTTC. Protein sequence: CASATSGGNIQYF.

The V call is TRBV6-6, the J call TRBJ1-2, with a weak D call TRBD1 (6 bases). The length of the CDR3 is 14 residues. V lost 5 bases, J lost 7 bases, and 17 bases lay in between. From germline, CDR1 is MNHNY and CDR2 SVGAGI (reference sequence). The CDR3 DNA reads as TGTGCCAGCAGTAGACCAGGGGATAGGGGTGGCTACACCTTC. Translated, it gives CASSRPGDRGGYTF.

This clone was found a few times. The CDR3 loop is CSVSVGLNEKLFF. For the CDR3, the DNA is TGCAGCGTGTCCGTGGGCCTTAATGAAAAACTGTTTTTT. V and J are TRBV29-1 and TRBJ1-4; D gene ambiguous. This CDR3 contains 13 residues. V was pared by 6 bases and J by 4 bases, with 12 bases between. The germline V gene has CDR1 SQVTM and CDR2 ANQGSEA. Full variable domain (rest looked up from reference TRBV29-1 and TRBJ1-4): SAVISQKPSRDICQRGTSLTIQCQVDSQVTMMFWYRQQPGQSLTLIATANQGSEATYESGFVIDKFPISRPNLTFSTLTVSNMSPEDSSIYLCSVSVGLNEKLFFGSGTQLSVL.

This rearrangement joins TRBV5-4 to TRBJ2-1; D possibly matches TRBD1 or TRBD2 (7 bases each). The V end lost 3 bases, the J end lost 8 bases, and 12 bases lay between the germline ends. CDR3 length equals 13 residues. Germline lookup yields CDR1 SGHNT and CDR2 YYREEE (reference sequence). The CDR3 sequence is CASSSQGGDEQFF. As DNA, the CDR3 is TGTGCCAGCAGCTCTCAGGGGGGGGATGAGCAGTTCTTC.

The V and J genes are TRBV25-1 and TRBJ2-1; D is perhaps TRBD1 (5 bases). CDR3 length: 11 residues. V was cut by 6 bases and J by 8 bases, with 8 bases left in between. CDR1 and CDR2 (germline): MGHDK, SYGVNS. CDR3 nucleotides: TGTGCCAGCAGACAGGCCTATGAGCAGTTCTTC. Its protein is CASRQAYEQFF.

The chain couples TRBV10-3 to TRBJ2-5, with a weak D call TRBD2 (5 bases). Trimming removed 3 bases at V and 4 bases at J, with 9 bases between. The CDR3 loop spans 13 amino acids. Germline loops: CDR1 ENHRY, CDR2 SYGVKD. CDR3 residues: CAISDGESETQYF. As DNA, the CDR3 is TGTGCCATCAGTGATGGGGAGTCAGAGACCCAGTACTTC.

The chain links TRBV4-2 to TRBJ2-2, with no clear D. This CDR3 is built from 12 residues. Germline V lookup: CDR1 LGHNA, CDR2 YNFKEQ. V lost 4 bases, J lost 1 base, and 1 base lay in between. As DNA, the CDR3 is TGTGCCAGCAGCCGGAACACCGGGGAGCTGTTTTTT. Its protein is CASSRNTGELFF.

CDR3 in amino acids: CASSLGSDLKNIQYF. In DNA, the CDR3 is TGTGCCAGCAGCTTAGGTAGTGACCTCAAAAACATTCAGTACTTC. The gene calls are TRBV7-9 and TRBJ2-4; D gene uncertain. Deletions cut 1 base from V and 3 bases from J, with 10 bases between. CDR1 and CDR2 from the germline V gene are SEHNR and FQNEAQ (reference sequence). This CDR3 is 15 amino acids long.